This note documents a single T cell receptor beta chain sequence. What it binds is not known. Trimming removed 0 bases from V and 3 bases from J, with 12 bases in between. Looked up from germline, CDR1 is GTSNPN and CDR2 is SVGIG (reference sequence). CDR3 length equals 14 residues. The data were taken from a study of T cell responses to AZD1222 COVID-19 vaccine. Method: immunoSEQ multiplex PCR; TCRdb's copy keeps in-frame clones and lacks some. The data hold under 150,000 clones, with about nine tenths observed a single time. Findings of the study overall: Following two doses of AZD1222, Spike-specific TCR breadth and depth rose.

The sequenced sample was peripheral blood, obtained on day 0 of MenACWY control vaccination. This chain uses TRBV30 with TRBJ2-7; the D gene is possibly TRBD1 (6 bases). This receptor was identified in an adult in good health. CDR3 loop: CAWSVRGQLYEQYF. The CDR3 DNA sequence: TGTGCCTGGAGTGTGCGAGGACAGCTCTACGAGCAGTACTTC.